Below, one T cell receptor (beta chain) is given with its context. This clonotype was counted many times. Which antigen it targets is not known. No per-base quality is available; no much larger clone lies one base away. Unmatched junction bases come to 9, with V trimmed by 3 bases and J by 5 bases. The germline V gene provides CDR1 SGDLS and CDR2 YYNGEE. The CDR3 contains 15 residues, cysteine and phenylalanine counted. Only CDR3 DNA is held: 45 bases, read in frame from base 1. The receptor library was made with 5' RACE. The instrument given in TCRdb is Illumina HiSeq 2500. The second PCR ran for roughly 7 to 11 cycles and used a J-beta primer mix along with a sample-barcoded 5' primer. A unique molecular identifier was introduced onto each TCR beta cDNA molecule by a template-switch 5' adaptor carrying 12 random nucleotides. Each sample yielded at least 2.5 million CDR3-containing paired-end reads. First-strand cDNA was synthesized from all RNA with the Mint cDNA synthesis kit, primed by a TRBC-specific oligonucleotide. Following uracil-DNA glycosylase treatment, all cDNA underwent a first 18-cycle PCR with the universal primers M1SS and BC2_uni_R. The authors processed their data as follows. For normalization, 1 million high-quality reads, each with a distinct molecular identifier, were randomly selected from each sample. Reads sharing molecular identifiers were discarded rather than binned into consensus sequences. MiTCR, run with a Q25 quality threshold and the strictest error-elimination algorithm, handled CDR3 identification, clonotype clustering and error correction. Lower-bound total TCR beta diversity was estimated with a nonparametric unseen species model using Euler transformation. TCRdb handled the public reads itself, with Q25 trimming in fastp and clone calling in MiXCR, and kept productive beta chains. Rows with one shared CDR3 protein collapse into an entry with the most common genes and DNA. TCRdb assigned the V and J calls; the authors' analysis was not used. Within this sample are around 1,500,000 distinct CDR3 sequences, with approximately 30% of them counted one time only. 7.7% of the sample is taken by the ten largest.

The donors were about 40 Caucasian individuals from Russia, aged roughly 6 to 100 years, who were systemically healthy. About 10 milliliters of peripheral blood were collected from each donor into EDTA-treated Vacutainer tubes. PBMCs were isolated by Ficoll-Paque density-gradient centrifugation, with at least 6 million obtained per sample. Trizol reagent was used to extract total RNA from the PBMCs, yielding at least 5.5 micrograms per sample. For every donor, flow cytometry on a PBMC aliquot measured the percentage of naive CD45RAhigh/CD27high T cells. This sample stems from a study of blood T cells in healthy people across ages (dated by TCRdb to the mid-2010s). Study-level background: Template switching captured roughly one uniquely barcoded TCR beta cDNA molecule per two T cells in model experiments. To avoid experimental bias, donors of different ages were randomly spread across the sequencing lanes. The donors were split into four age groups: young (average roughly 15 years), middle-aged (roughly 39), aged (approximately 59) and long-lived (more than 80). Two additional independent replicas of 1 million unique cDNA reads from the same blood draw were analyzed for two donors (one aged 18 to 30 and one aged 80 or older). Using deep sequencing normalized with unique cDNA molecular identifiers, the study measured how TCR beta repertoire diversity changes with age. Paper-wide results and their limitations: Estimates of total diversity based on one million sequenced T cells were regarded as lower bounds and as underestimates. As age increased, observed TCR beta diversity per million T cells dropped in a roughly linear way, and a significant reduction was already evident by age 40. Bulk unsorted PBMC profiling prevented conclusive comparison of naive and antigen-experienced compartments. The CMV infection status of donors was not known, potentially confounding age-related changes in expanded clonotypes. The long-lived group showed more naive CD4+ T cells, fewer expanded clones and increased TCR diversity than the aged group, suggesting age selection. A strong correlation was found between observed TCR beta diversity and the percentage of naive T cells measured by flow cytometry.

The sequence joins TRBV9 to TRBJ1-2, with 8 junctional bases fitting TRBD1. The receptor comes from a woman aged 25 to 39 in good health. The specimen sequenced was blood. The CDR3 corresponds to CASSAGQGGSYGYTF. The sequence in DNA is TGTGCCAGCAGCGCAGGACAGGGAGGAAGTTATGGCTACACCTTC.